The 10 T cell receptor beta chains in this list originate from one sample, sequenced in a study of blood T cells in healthy people across ages. A second about 7 to 12 cycle PCR used barcoded and J-beta primers. MiXCR, run by TCRdb on the 5' RACE reads, gives a single entry per CDR3 protein. The table has approximately 940,000 distinct CDR3 sequences, under 50% seen once. Sequenced sample: blood. All receptors come from a man younger than 45 in good health.

The chain is built from TRBV20-1 and TRBJ2-2; 14 bases are shared with TRBD2. The length of the CDR3 is 15 residues. V shed 5 bases and J 7 bases; nucleotides not matched to a gene: 6. Germline assignment: CDR1 DFQATT and CDR2 SNEGSKA (reference sequence). The CDR3, as DNA: TGCAGTGCTCCGACTAGCGGGGGGGCCGGCGGGGAGCTGTTTTTT. This encodes CSAPTSGGAGGELFF.

V and J are TRBV7-2 and TRBJ1-5; TRBD1 agrees at 12 bases. CDR1 and CDR2 from the germline V gene are SGHTA and FQGNSA. The CDR3 sequence is 18 residues long. After removal of 3 bases from V and 0 bases from J, the junction contained 6 bases not matched to a gene. The CDR3 nucleotides read TGTGCCAGCAGCTTGGATGGGACAGGGGGCACTAGCAATCAGCCCCAGCATTTT. Its protein product is CASSLDGTGGTSNQPQHF.

The rearrangement uses TRBV5-6 and TRBJ2-1; 11 bases map to TRBD1. The germline CDR1 and CDR2 sequences are SGHDT and YYEEEE. This CDR3 has 14 amino acids. With V trimmed by 1 base and J by 8 bases, 2 bases remained unmatched. DNA for the CDR3: TGTGCCAGCAGCTTGAGGACAGGGGGCCATGAGCAGTTCTTC. Protein: CASSLRTGGHEQFF.

The chain recombines TRBV29-1 with TRBJ2-6; D may be TRBD2 (6 bases). V gave up 3 bases and J gave up 0 bases, with 18 bases separating them. CDR1 is SQVTM and CDR2 is ANQGSEA in the germline V gene. This CDR3 comprises 18 residues. DNA for the CDR3: TGCAGCGTTGAGGTTCCCGGGACTTTCCGCTCTGGGGCCAACGTCCTGACTTTC. Residues: CSVEVPGTFRSGANVLTF.

This clonotype occurred a few times. The chain is built from TRBV20-1 and TRBJ2-1, with 11 positions matching TRBD2. Germline assignment: CDR1 DFQATT and CDR2 SNEGSKA (reference sequence). The V and J ends lost 6 bases and 3 bases, in that order; junction bases with no gene match: 4. The CDR3 is 14 amino acids. Written as DNA, the CDR3 is TGCAGTGCCAAACTAGCGGGGGTCTACAATGAGCAGTTCTTC. This codes for CSAKLAGVYNEQFF.

The chain uses TRBV7-8 and TRBJ1-4; D not certain. The CDR3 runs 17 residues. Trimming pared 2 bases from V and 7 bases from J, leaving 20 bases between. The germline CDR1 and CDR2 sequences are SGHVS and FQNEAQ. This CDR3 reads CASSLFGRSGEGEKLFF. CDR3 nucleotides: TGTGCCAGCAGCTTATTTGGACGATCCGGTGAGGGTGAAAAACTGTTTTTT. Combining the CDR3 with reference TRBV7-8 and TRBJ1-4 gives the whole variable domain GAGVSQSPRYKVAKRGQDVALRCDPISGHVSLFWYQQALGQGPEFLTYFQNEAQLDKSGLPSDRFFAERPEGSVSTLKIQRTQQEDSAVYLCASSLFGRSGEGEKLFFGSGTQLSVL.

The rearrangement uses TRBV7-3 and TRBJ1-1, with TRBD1 identical over 7 bases. CDR1 and CDR2 (germline): SGHTA, FQGTGA. CDR3 length: 11 amino acids. Losses at the gene ends were 4 bases for V and 7 bases for J; bases not matched to a gene: 0. The CDR3 reads CASSSGGEAFF. DNA for the CDR3: TGTGCCAGCAGCTCAGGGGGTGAAGCTTTCTTT.

The chain combines TRBV29-1 with TRBJ1-4, with no clear D. Trimming stripped 7 bases from V and 8 bases from J, with 14 bases between. Germline CDR1 SQVTM, CDR2 ANQGSEA. The CDR3 loop spans 12 amino acids. CDR3 sequence (DNA): TGCAGCGCCGTACGTGGCGGAGAAAAACTGTTTTTT. Translating it yields CSAVRGGEKLFF.

The J gene is TRBJ1-1, the V gene TRBV4-1, with D perhaps TRBD1 (5 bases). Germline CDR1 MGHRA, CDR2 YSYEKL. V dropped 1 base and J dropped 3 bases, with 9 bases sitting between them. This CDR3 region has 14 residues. The CDR3 region has the DNA TGCGCCAGCAGCCAAGTTGCACAGGACACTGAAGCTTTCTTT. The encoded protein is CASSQVAQDTEAFF.

Regarding this clonotype: A much larger clone differs from this one at a single base, so this may be a read error. This chain links TRBV27 with TRBJ2-7, with 10 bases lining up with TRBD2. V was clipped by 2 bases and J by 2 bases; unmatched bases: 3. CDR3 length equals 15 residues. CDR1 and CDR2 from the germline V gene are MNHEY and SMNVEV (reference sequence). Written as DNA, the CDR3 is TGTGCCAGCAGTTTAGGACTAGCGGAGGCCTACGAGCAGTACTTC. This sequence encodes CASSLGLAEAYEQYF.